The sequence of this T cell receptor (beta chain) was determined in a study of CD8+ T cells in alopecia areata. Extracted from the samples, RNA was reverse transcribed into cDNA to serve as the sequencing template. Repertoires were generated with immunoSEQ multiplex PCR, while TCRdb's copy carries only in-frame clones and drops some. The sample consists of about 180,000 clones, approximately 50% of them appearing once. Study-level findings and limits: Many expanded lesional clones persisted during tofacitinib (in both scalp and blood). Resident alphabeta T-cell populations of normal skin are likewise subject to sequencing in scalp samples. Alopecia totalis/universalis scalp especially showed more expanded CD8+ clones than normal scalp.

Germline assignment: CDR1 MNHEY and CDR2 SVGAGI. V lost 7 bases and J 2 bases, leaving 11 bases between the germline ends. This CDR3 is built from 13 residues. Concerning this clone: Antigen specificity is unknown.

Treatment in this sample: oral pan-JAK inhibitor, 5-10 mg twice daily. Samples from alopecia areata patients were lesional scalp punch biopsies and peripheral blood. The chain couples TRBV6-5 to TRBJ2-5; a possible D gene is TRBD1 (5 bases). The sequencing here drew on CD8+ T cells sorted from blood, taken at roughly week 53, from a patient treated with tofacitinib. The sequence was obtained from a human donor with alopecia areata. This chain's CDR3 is CASTRDRQETQYF. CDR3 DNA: TGTGCCAGCACCCGAGACAGACAAGAGACCCAGTACTTC.